This T cell receptor (beta chain) stems from a study of T cell responses to AZD1222 COVID-19 vaccine. As regards this clone: Its antigen is currently unknown.

Study findings and constraints: Dominant CD4 TCR responses targeted spike regions 160-218 and 743-854. Two AZD1222 administrations were followed by greater Spike-specific TCR breadth and depth. Clonal diversity was possibly underestimated; the donors were predominantly white British and more often female. Sampling captured repertoires only after the peak T cell response.

This CDR3 contains 16 residues. The germline V gene encodes CDR1 SGHRS and CDR2 YFSETQ. The V and J ends lost 4 bases and 5 bases, in that order; junction bases with no gene match: 9. TCRdb's table, derived via immunoSEQ multiplex PCR, lists solely in-frame clones and lacks some. The sample shows about 68,000 clones, around 86% of them seen only once. The sequence was obtained from an adult in good health. The sample in question was peripheral blood, obtained on day 0 of AZD1222 vaccination. The chain has TRBV5-1 and TRBJ2-2; 9 nucleotides align to TRBD1. The CDR3 DNA is TGCGCCAGCAGCCCGATAACCGGGACAGGGACCGGGGAGCTGTTTTTT. It translates to CASSPITGTGTGELFF.